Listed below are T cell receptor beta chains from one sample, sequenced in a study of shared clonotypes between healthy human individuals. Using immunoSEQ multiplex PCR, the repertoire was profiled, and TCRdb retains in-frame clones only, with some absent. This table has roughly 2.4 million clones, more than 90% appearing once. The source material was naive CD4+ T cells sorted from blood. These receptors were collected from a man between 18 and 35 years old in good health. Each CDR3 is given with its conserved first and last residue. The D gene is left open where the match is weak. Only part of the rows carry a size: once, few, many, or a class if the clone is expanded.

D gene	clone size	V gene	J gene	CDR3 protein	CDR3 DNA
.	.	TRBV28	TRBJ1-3	CASSLSGVSGNTIYF	TGTGCCAGCAGTTTATCCGGGGTGTCTGGAAACACCATATATTTT
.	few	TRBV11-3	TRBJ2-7	CASSLGQAGEQYF	TGTGCCAGCAGCTTAGGGCAGGCGGGCGAGCAGTACTTC
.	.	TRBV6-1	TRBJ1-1	CATLAPGEGTEAFF	TGTGCCACTCTCGCCCCAGGGGAAGGGACTGAAGCTTTCTTT
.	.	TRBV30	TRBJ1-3	CASYFASSGNTIYF	TGTGCCTCCTACTTTGCAAGCTCTGGAAACACCATATATTTT
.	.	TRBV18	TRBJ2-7	CASSGTGEQYF	TGTGCCAGCTCTGGAACAGGAGAACAGTACTTC
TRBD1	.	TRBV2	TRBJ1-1	CASSGQGASANTEAFF	TGTGCCAGCAGTGGACAGGGGGCTTCTGCGAACACTGAAGCTTTCTTT
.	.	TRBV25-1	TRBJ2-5	CASSELGILETQYF	TGTGCCAGCAGTGAATTGGGCATCCTGGAGACCCAGTACTTC
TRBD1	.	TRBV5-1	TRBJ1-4	CASSPTGGFHTNEKLFF	TGCGCCAGCAGCCCGACAGGGGGGTTTCATACTAATGAAAAACTGTTTTTT
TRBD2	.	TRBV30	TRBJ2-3	CAWSHRAGVADTQYF	TGTGCCTGGAGCCACCGAGCGGGGGTGGCAGATACGCAGTATTTT
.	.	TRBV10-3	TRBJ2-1	CAISESDSPGGEQFF	TGTGCCATCAGTGAGTCGGACAGCCCGGGCGGTGAGCAGTTCTTC
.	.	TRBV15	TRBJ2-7	CATSNPSIYEQYF	TGTGCCACCAGCAATCCCAGTATCTACGAGCAGTACTTC
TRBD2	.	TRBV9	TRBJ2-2	CASSVEVLREANTGELFF	TGTGCCAGCAGCGTAGAGGTTTTGCGGGAGGCGAACACCGGGGAGCTGTTTTTT
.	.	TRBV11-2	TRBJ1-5	CASSFTTNQPQHF	TGTGCCAGCAGTTTTACGACAAATCAGCCCCAGCATTTT
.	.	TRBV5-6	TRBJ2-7	CASSLGRSYEQYF	TGTGCCAGCAGCTTAGGGCGGTCATACGAGCAGTACTTC
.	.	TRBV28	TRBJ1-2	CASSLSGRGYTF	TGTGCCAGCAGTTTATCTGGACGTGGCTACACCTTC
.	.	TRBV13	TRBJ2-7	CASRRQYGGEDYEQYF	TGTGCCAGCAGGCGTCAGTACGGGGGTGAGGACTACGAGCAGTACTTC
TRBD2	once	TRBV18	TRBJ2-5	CASSWPGLKETQYF	TGTGCCAGCTCATGGCCGGGACTAAAAGAGACCCAGTACTTC
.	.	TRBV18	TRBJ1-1	CASSPSGDLNTEAFF	TGTGCCAGCTCACCATCGGGGGACCTGAACACTGAAGCTTTCTTT
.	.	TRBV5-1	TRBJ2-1	CASSLRESYNEQFF	TGCGCCAGCAGCTTAAGGGAATCCTACAATGAGCAGTTCTTC
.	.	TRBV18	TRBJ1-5	CASSPTDSRNQPQHF	TGTGCCAGCTCACCAACTGACAGCCGCAATCAGCCCCAGCATTTT
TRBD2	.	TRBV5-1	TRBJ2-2	CASSPLGGGAAGELFF	TGCGCCAGCAGCCCGCTTGGCGGGGGGGCGGCCGGGGAGCTGTTTTTT
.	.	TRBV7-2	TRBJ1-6	CASSFPGGTLHF	TGTGCCAGCAGCTTCCCAGGAGGCACCCTCCACTTT
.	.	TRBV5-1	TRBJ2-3	CASSLAVPTDTQYF	TGCGCCAGCAGCTTGGCCGTCCCCACAGATACGCAGTATTTT
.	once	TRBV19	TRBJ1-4	CASSIQGATNEKLFF	TGTGCCAGTAGTATTCAGGGAGCAACTAATGAAAAACTGTTTTTT
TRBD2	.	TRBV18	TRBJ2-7	CASSPQTSGRVDEQYF	TGTGCCAGCTCACCCCAAACTAGCGGGAGGGTCGACGAGCAGTACTTC
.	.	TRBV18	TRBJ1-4	CASSPPNGPNEKLFF	TGTGCCAGCTCACCACCGAATGGGCCTAATGAAAAACTGTTTTTT
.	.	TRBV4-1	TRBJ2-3	CASSQEIPRDTQYF	TGCGCCAGCAGCCAAGAAATCCCCAGGGATACGCAGTATTTT
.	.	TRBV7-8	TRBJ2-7	CASSLYPGVSYEQYF	TGTGCCAGCAGCTTATACCCGGGGGTCTCCTACGAGCAGTACTTC
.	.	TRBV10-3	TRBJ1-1	CAIRDTPNTEAFF	TGTGCCATCAGGGACACCCCGAACACTGAAGCTTTCTTT
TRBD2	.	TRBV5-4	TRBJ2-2	CASSWVAGTAGELFF	TGTGCCAGCAGCTGGGTAGCGGGAACGGCCGGGGAGCTGTTTTTT
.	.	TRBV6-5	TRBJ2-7	CASSYSYQALYEQYF	TGTGCCAGCAGTTACTCGTACCAGGCCCTATACGAGCAGTACTTC
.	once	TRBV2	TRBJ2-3	CASSSGLTSTDTQYF	TGTGCCAGTTCATCAGGGTTGACCAGCACAGATACGCAGTATTTT
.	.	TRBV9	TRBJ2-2	CASTGGINTGELFF	TGTGCCAGCACCGGCGGAATAAACACCGGGGAGCTGTTTTTT
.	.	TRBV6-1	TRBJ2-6	CASKTGHGANVLTF	TGTGCCAGCAAAACAGGGCACGGGGCCAACGTCCTGACTTTC
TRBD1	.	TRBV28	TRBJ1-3	CASSSAPGQRGGNTIYF	TGTGCCAGCAGTTCCGCACCGGGACAGCGGGGCGGAAACACCATATATTTT
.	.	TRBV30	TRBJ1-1	CAWDPLTEAFF	TGTGCCTGGGACCCGTTGACTGAAGCTTTCTTT
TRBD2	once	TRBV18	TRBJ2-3	CASSPRSSGSTDTQYF	TGTGCCAGCTCACCACGGTCTAGCGGGAGCACAGATACGCAGTATTTT
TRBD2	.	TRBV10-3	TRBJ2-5	CAISEGSGGKETQYF	TGTGCCATCAGTGAAGGTAGCGGGGGGAAGGAGACCCAGTACTTC
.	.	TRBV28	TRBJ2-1	CASSLPGQEQFF	TGTGCCAGCAGTTTACCCGGCCAGGAGCAGTTCTTC
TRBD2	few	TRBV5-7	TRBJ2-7	CASSSDPGGPGEQYF	TGTGCCAGCAGCTCTGACCCGGGGGGGCCGGGCGAGCAGTACTTC
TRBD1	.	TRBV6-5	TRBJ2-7	CASSRGQVDHEQYF	TGTGCCAGCAGTCGGGGACAGGTCGACCACGAGCAGTACTTC
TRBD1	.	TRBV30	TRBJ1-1	CAWRLTGGTEAFF	TGTGCCTGGAGGTTGACAGGGGGGACTGAAGCTTTCTTT
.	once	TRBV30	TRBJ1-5	CAWSPTGRKMEYQPQHF	TGTGCCTGGAGCCCGACAGGTAGGAAGATGGAATATCAGCCCCAGCATTTT
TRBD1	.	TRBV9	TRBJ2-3	CASSVQGASTDTQYF	TGTGCCAGCAGCGTACAGGGGGCTTCCACAGATACGCAGTATTTT
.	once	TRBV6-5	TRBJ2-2	CASTPNTGELFF	TGTGCCAGCACTCCAAACACCGGGGAGCTGTTTTTT
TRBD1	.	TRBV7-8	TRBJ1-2	CASSLRDSLYGYTF	TGTGCCAGCAGCCTCCGGGACAGCCTCTATGGCTACACCTTC
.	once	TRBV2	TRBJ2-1	CASSEALLLHEQFF	TGTGCCAGCAGTGAAGCGCTTCTCCTCCATGAGCAGTTCTTC
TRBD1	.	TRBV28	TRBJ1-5	CASSLVEGANQPQHF	TGTGCCAGCAGTTTGGTTGAGGGGGCGAATCAGCCCCAGCATTTT
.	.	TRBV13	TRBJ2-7	CASSHAIGEQYF	TGTGCCAGCAGCCACGCGATTGGCGAGCAGTACTTC
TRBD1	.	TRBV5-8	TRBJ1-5	CASSPLLGQGFVSNQPQHF	TGTGCCAGCAGCCCCCTCTTGGGACAGGGGTTCGTTAGCAATCAGCCCCAGCATTTT
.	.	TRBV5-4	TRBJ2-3	CASSFPKVDTQYF	TGTGCCAGCAGCTTTCCTAAAGTAGATACGCAGTATTTT
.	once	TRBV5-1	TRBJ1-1	CASSGGTKNTEAFF	TGCGCCAGCAGTGGGGGGACAAAAAACACTGAAGCTTTCTTT
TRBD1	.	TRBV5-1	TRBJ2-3	CASSEGQGEADTQYF	TGCGCCAGCAGCGAGGGACAGGGGGAGGCCGATACGCAGTATTTT
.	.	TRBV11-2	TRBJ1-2	CASSLVAGADYGYTF	TGTGCCAGCAGCTTAGTAGCGGGGGCGGACTATGGCTACACCTTC